A selection of T cell receptor beta chains follows, all from one sample in a study of blood T cell repertoires in COVID-19. Clones were read by immunoSEQ multiplex PCR, and TCRdb kept only the in-frame ones, dropping some. Counted here are about 44,000 clones, around nine tenths occurring once; the ten biggest clones make up approximately 1.3%. Material: peripheral blood. These TCRs come from a woman in her thirties or forties with acute or convalescent COVID-19. CDR3s include the opening cysteine and the closing phenylalanine or tryptophan. Each record gives: CDR3 protein, V gene, D gene, J gene. A D gene is named only where the DNA matches it firmly.

CDR3aa: CASSQGYRGNEQFF; v_gene: TRBV4-2; d_gene: TRBD1; j_gene: TRBJ2-1
CDR3aa: CASSYGQASANTEAFF; v_gene: TRBV6-2/TRBV6-3; d_gene: TRBD1; j_gene: TRBJ1-1
CDR3aa: CASSPPRTGGTEAFF; v_gene: TRBV5-4; d_gene: TRBD1; j_gene: TRBJ1-1
CDR3aa: CASTPSGTGDEKLFF; v_gene: TRBV9; d_gene: TRBD1; j_gene: TRBJ1-4
CDR3aa: CASSADPLAGAQETQYF; v_gene: TRBV2; d_gene: TRBD2; j_gene: TRBJ2-5
CDR3aa: CASSFKGTGSHGGYTF; v_gene: TRBV5-1; d_gene: -; j_gene: TRBJ1-2
CDR3aa: CASSQEQGSQHF; v_gene: TRBV14; d_gene: -; j_gene: TRBJ1-5
CDR3aa: CASSLSLFVSNQPQHF; v_gene: TRBV28; d_gene: -; j_gene: TRBJ1-5
CDR3aa: CASSLVVLGSEQYF; v_gene: TRBV6-5; d_gene: -; j_gene: TRBJ2-7
CDR3aa: CASSTSDRAEQFF; v_gene: TRBV19; d_gene: TRBD1; j_gene: TRBJ2-1
CDR3aa: CAATGYTEAFF; v_gene: TRBV19; d_gene: -; j_gene: TRBJ1-1
CDR3aa: CASSDRNTGELFF; v_gene: TRBV9; d_gene: -; j_gene: TRBJ2-2
CDR3aa: CSVAHTGGIIQYF; v_gene: TRBV29-1; d_gene: TRBD1; j_gene: TRBJ2-4
CDR3aa: CASSIDGSTSTDTQYF; v_gene: TRBV19; d_gene: -; j_gene: TRBJ2-3
CDR3aa: CASSIAVSEAFF; v_gene: TRBV19; d_gene: -; j_gene: TRBJ1-1
CDR3aa: CASSPGLDNEQFF; v_gene: TRBV18; d_gene: -; j_gene: TRBJ2-1
CDR3aa: CASSSTPYSNQPQHF; v_gene: TRBV5-6; d_gene: -; j_gene: TRBJ1-5
CDR3aa: CASKQGDVFF; v_gene: TRBV6-5; d_gene: TRBD1; j_gene: TRBJ1-1
CDR3aa: CASSFKGGGRVKTNEKLFF; v_gene: TRBV28; d_gene: -; j_gene: TRBJ1-4
CDR3aa: CASSALPGSSGNTIYF; v_gene: TRBV9; d_gene: -; j_gene: TRBJ1-3
CDR3aa: CASRSTGLDGELFF; v_gene: TRBV6-6; d_gene: -; j_gene: TRBJ2-2
CDR3aa: CASSHLAGASVNTQYF; v_gene: TRBV3-1/TRBV3-2; d_gene: TRBD2; j_gene: TRBJ2-3
CDR3aa: CASSQDRRNTEAFF; v_gene: TRBV4-3; d_gene: -; j_gene: TRBJ1-1
CDR3aa: CAWSVSGRGVATNEKLFF; v_gene: TRBV30; d_gene: -; j_gene: TRBJ1-4
CDR3aa: CATRDRGLHEQYF; v_gene: TRBV28; d_gene: TRBD1; j_gene: TRBJ2-7
CDR3aa: CASSLGQGNYGYTF; v_gene: TRBV5-6; d_gene: -; j_gene: TRBJ1-2
CDR3aa: CASSPVGGREETQYF; v_gene: TRBV7-2; d_gene: -; j_gene: TRBJ2-5
CDR3aa: CASNGGSSGANVLTF; v_gene: TRBV10-2; d_gene: -; j_gene: TRBJ2-6
CDR3aa: CASGGAHQPQHF; v_gene: TRBV28; d_gene: -; j_gene: TRBJ1-5
CDR3aa: CASRQQGFITEAFF; v_gene: TRBV27; d_gene: TRBD1; j_gene: TRBJ1-1
CDR3aa: CASSTMSDTQYF; v_gene: TRBV4-1; d_gene: -; j_gene: TRBJ2-3
CDR3aa: CASSGTGDSNQPQHF; v_gene: TRBV27; d_gene: TRBD1; j_gene: TRBJ1-5
CDR3aa: CASSLGPQGYEQYF; v_gene: TRBV7-2; d_gene: TRBD1; j_gene: TRBJ2-7
CDR3aa: CASSPLGGMVGEQFF; v_gene: TRBV18; d_gene: TRBD2; j_gene: TRBJ2-1
CDR3aa: CASAEGQGFLKLTDTQYF; v_gene: TRBV7-8; d_gene: TRBD1; j_gene: TRBJ2-3
CDR3aa: CASSPRQGGLNTEAFF; v_gene: TRBV11-2; d_gene: TRBD1; j_gene: TRBJ1-1
CDR3aa: CASRMTGAYEKLFF; v_gene: TRBV19; d_gene: TRBD1; j_gene: TRBJ1-4
CDR3aa: CASSPLRSGYEQYF; v_gene: TRBV14; d_gene: -; j_gene: TRBJ2-7
CDR3aa: CSVSRRDRGTEAFF; v_gene: TRBV29-1; d_gene: TRBD1; j_gene: TRBJ1-1
CDR3aa: CASSPRQGVDTEAFF; v_gene: TRBV28; d_gene: TRBD1; j_gene: TRBJ1-1
CDR3aa: CASSLGSSGRVQETQYF; v_gene: TRBV11-3; d_gene: TRBD2; j_gene: TRBJ2-5
CDR3aa: CASSFRRTGRFSEAFF; v_gene: TRBV28; d_gene: TRBD1; j_gene: TRBJ1-1
CDR3aa: CASSLGGFLGSPLHF; v_gene: TRBV7-3; d_gene: -; j_gene: TRBJ1-6
CDR3aa: CASTSGQGGTEAFF; v_gene: TRBV7-6; d_gene: TRBD1; j_gene: TRBJ1-1
CDR3aa: CASRPEGGMNTEAFF; v_gene: TRBV6-5; d_gene: TRBD1; j_gene: TRBJ1-1
CDR3aa: CASSLVGIGGAETQYF; v_gene: TRBV7-9; d_gene: -; j_gene: TRBJ2-5